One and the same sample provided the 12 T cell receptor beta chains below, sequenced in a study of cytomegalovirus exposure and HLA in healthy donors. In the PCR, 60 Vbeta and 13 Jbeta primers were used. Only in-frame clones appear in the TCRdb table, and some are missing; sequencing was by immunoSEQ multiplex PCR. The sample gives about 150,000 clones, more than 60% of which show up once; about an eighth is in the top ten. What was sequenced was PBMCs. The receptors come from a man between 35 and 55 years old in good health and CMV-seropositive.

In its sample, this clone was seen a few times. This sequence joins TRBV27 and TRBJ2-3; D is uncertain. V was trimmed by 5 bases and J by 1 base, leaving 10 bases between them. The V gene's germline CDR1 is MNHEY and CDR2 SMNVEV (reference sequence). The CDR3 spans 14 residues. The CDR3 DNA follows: TGTGCCAGCAGTCAGGATACAGGCACAGATACGCAGTATTTT. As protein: CASSQDTGTDTQYF.

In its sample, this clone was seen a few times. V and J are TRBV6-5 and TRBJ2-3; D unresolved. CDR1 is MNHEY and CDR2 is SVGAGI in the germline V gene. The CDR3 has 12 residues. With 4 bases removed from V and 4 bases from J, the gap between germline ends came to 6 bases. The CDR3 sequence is CASSSQADTQYF. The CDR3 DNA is TGTGCCAGCAGTTCACAAGCAGATACGCAGTATTTT.

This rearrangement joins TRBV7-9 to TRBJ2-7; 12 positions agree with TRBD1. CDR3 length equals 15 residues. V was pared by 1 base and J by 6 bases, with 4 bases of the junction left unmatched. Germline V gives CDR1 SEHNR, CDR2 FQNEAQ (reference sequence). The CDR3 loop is CASSLERDRGREQYF. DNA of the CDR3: TGTGCCAGCAGCTTAGAAAGGGACAGGGGGCGCGAGCAGTACTTC.

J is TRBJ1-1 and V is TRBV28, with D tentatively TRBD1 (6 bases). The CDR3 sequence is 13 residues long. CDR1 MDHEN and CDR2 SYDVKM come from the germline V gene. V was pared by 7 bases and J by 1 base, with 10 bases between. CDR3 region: CASIQGGNTEAFF. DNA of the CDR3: TGTGCCAGCATCCAAGGGGGGAACACTGAAGCTTTCTTT.

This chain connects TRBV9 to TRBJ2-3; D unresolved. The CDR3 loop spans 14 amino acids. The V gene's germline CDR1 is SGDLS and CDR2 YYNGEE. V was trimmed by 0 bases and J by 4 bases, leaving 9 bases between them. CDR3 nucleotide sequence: TGTGCCAGCAGCGTAGACGTCAAGCCAGATACGCAGTATTTT. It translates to CASSVDVKPDTQYF.

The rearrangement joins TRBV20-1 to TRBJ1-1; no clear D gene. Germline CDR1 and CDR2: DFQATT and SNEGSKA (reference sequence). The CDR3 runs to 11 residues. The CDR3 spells CSPRGGKEAFF. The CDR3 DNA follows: TGCAGCCCCCGGGGTGGCAAAGAAGCTTTCTTT.

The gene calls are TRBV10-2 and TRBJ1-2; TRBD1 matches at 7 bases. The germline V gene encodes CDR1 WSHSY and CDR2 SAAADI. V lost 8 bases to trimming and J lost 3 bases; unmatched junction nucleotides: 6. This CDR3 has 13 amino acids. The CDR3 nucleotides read TGCGCCAGCGGCAGGCAGGGGGACTATGGCTACACCTTC. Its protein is CASGRQGDYGYTF.

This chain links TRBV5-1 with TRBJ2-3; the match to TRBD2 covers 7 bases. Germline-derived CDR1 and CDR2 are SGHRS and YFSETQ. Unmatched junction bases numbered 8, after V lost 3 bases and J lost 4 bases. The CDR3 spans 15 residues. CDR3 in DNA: TGCGCCAGCAGCTCTCTAGCGGAAGGGGCAGATACGCAGTATTTT. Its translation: CASSSLAEGADTQYF.

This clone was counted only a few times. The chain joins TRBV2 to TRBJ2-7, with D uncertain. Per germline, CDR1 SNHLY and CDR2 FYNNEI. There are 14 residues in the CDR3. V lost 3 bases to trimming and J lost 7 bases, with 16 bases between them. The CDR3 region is CASSEAGYSWEQYF. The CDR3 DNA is TGTGCCAGCAGTGAGGCAGGCTACTCTTGGGAGCAGTACTTC.

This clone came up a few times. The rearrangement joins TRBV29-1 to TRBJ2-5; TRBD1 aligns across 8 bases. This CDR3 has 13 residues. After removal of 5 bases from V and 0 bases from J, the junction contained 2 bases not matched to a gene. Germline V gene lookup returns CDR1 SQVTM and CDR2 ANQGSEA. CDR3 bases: TGCAGCGTTAGGACAGGGTACCAAGAGACCCAGTACTTC. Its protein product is CSVRTGYQETQYF.

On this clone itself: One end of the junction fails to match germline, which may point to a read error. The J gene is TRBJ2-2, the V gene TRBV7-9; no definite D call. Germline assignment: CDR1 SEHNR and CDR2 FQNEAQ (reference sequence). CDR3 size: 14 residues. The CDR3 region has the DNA TGTTCCAGCAGCCCGAGTACGAGCACCGGGGAGCTGTTTTTT. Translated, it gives CSSSPSTSTGELFF.

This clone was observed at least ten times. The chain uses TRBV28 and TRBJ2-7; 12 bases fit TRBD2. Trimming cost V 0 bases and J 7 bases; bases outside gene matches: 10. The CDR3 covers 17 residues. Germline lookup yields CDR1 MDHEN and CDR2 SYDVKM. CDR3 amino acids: CASSLWALAGGPGEQYF. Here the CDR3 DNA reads TGTGCCAGCAGTTTATGGGCCCTAGCGGGAGGGCCGGGTGAGCAGTACTTC.